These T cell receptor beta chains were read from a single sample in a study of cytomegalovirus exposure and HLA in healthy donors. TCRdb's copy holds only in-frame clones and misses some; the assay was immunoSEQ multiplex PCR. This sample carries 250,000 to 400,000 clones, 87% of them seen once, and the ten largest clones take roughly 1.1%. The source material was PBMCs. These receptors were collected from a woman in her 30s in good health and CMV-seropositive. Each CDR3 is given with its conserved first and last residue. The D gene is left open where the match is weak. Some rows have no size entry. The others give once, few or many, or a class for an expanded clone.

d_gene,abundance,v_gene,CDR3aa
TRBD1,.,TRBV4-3,CASSQEGTGTARYGYTF
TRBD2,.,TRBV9,CASSPQTSGGAGYNEQFF
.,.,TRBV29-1,CSVEGGDLYNEQFF
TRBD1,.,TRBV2,CASSAGTGIAFF
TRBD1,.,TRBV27,CASSSFPGQPYGYTF
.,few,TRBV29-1,CSVEDQRWGYTF
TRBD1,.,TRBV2,CASSEDFGTGFVDEQFF
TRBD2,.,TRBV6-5,CASSFPGGGTDTQYF
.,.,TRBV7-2,CASSLDFTDTQYF
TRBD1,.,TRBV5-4,CASSAWTGVGNTIYF
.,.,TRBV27,CASCLRERNTGELFF
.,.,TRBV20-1,CSVWGTYEQYF
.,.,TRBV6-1,CASSEGGQETQYF
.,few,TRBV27,CASSLSFAGTSYEQYF
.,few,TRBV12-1,CASSAAGIEAFF
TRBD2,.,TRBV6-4,CASSDGGGYNEQFF
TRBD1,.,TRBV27,CASSLRPGQGQETQYF
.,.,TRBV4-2,CASSQDRTEAFF
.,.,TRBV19,CASSMSSADASYGYTF
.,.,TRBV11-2,CASSLTGGGLSSYEQYF
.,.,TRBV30,CAWSVTRGVGNQPQHF
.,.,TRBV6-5,CASSYSIPDTSYEQYF
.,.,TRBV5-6,CASSFLEEAFF
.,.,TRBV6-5,CASSYVGVGIGETQYF
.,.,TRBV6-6,CASSYPRGKAYEQYF
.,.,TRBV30,CAWRTSRGWALMNTEAFF
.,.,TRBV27,CASSWKTSYEQYF
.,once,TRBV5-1,CASSSGMNTEAFF
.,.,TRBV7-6,CASSPRHVLAEQFF
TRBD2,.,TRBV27,CATRTEGASGAGSYNEQFF